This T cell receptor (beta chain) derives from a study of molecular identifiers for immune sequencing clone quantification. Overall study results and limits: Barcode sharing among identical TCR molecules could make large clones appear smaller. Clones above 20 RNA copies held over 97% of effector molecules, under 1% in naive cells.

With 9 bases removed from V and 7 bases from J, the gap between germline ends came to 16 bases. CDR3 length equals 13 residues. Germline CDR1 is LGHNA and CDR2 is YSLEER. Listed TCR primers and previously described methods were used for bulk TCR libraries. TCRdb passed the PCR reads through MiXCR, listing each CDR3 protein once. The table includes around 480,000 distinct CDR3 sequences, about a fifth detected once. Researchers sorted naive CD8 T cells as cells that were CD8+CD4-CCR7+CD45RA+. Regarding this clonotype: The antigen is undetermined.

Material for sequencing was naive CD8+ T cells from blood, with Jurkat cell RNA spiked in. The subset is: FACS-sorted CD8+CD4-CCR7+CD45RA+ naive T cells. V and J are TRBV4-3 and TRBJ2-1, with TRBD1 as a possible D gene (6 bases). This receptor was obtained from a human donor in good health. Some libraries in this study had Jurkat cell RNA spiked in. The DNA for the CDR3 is TGCGCCAGTACGGGCGGTACAGGGAATGAGCAGTTCTTC. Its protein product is CASTGGTGNEQFF.